This TCR beta chain is drawn from a study of blood T cell repertoires in COVID-19. Study-wide background: Sites across the United States, Italy and Spain contributed samples from acute and convalescent COVID-19. T cells, B-cell-depleted T cells, or PBMCs supplied cDNA or gDNA.

In the study's own analysis: Reference gene primers were amplified, and this amplification served to estimate nucleated cell counts. TCRdb keeps only in-frame clones here, not all; method: immunoSEQ multiplex PCR. The V and J calls and clone size come from that table; D and trimming were worked out from the DNA. This table has some 46,000 clones, approximately 70% appearing once. CDR1 MNHNY and CDR2 SVGAGI come from the germline V gene (reference sequence). Trimming cost V 6 bases and J 7 bases, with 9 bases left between them. The CDR3 is 12 amino acids. The J gene is TRBJ2-2, the V gene TRBV6-6; no definite D call. Sequences were obtained from peripheral blood. The TCR originated in a man older than 75 with acute or convalescent COVID-19. The CDR3 spells CASREVSGELFF. CDR3 DNA sequence: TGTGCCAGCAGAGAGGTCAGCGGGGAGCTGTTTTTT.